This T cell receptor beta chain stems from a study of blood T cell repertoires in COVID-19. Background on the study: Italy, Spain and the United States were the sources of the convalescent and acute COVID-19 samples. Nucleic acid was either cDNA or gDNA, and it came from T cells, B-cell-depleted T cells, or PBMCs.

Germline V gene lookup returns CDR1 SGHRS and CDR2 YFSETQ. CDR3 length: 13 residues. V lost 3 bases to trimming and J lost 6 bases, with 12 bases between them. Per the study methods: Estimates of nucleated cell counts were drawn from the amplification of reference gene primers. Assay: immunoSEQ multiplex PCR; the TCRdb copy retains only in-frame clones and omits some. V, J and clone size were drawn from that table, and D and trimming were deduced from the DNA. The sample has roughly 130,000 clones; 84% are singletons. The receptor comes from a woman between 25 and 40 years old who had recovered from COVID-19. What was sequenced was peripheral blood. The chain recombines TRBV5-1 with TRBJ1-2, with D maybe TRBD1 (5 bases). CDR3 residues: CASSSTGGNGYTF. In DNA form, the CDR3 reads TGCGCCAGCAGCTCCACGGGGGGAAATGGCTACACCTTC.